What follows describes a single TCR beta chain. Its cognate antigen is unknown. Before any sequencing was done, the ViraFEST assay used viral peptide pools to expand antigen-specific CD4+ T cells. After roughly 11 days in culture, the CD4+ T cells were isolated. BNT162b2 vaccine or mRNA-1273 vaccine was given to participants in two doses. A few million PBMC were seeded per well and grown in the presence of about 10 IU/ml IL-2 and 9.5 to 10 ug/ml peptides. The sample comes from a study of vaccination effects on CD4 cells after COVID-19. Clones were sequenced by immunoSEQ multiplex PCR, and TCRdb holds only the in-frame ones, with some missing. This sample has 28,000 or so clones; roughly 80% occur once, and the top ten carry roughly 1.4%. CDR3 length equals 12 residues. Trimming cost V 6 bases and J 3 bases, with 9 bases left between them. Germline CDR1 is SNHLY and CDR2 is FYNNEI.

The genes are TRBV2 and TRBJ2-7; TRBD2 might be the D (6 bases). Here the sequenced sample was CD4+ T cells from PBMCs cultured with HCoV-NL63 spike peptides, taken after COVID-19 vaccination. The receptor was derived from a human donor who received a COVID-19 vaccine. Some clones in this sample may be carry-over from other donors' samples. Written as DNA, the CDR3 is TGTGCCAGCAGCGGGACTGGCTACGAGCAGTACGTC. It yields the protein CASSGTGYEQYV.